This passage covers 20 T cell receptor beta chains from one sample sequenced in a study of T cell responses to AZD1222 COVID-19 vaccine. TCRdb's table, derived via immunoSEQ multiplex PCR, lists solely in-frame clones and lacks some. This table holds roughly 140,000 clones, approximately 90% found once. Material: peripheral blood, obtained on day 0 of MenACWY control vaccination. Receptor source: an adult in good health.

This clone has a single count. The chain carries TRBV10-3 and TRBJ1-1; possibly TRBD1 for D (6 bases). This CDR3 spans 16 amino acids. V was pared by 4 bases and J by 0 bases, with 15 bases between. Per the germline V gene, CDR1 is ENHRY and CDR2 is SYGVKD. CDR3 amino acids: CAISGNQGTLNTEAFF. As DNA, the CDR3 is TGTGCCATCAGTGGTAACCAGGGGACATTGAACACTGAAGCTTTCTTT.

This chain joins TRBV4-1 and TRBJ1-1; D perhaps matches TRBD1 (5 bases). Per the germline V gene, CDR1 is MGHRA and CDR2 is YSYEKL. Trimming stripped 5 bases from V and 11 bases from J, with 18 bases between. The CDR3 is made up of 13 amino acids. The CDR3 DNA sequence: TGCGCCAGCAGCTTCCCTAGGGGCCGATTGGCTTTCTTT. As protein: CASSFPRGRLAFF.

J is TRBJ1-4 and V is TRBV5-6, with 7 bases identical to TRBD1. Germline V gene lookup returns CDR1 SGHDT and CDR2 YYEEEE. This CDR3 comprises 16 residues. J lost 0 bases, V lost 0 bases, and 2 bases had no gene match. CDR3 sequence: CASSLDTGATNEKLFF. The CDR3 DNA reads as TGTGCCAGCAGCTTGGATACAGGGGCAACTAATGAAAAACTGTTTTTT.

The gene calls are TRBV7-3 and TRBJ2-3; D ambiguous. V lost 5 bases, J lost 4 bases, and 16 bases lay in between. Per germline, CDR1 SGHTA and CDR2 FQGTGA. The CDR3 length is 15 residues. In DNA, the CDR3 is TGTGCCAGCAGCATTAATGGGCCGACGGCAGATACGCAGTATTTT. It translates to CASSINGPTADTQYF.

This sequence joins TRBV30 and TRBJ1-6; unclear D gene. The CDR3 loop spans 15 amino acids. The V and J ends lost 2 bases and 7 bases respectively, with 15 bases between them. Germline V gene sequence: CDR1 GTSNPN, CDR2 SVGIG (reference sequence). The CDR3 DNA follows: TGTGCCTGGAGTTCATTACAGCGGTCAAATTCACCCCTCCACTTT. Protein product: CAWSSLQRSNSPLHF.

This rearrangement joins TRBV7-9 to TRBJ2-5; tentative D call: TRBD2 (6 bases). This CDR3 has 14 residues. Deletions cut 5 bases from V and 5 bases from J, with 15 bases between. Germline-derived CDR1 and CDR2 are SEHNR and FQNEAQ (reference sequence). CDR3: CASSPGGGRETQYF. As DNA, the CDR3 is TGTGCCAGCAGCCCCGGGGGTGGCAGGGAGACCCAGTACTTC.

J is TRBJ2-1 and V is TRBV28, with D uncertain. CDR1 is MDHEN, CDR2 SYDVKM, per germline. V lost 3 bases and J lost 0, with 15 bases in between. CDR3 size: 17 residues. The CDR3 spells CASSFLAAASSYNEQFF. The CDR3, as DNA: TGTGCCAGCAGTTTTTTGGCCGCTGCGAGCTCCTACAATGAGCAGTTCTTC.

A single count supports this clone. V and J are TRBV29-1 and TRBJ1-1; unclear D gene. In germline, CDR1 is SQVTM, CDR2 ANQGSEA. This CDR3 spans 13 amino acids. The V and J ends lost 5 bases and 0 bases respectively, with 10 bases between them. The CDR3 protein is CSVIGNMNTEAFF. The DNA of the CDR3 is TGCAGCGTTATCGGAAACATGAACACTGAAGCTTTCTTT. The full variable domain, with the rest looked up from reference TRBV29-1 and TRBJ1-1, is SAVISQKPSRDICQRGTSLTIQCQVDSQVTMMFWYRQQPGQSLTLIATANQGSEATYESGFVIDKFPISRPNLTFSTLTVSNMSPEDSSIYLCSVIGNMNTEAFFGQGTRLTVV.

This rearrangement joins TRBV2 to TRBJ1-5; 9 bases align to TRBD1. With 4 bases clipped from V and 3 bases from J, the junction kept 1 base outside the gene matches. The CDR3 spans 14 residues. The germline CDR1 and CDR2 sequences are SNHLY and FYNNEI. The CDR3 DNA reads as TGTGCCAGCAGTGGGACAGGGGACAATCAGCCCCAGCATTTT. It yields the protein CASSGTGDNQPQHF.

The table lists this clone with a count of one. DNA for the CDR3: TGTGCCAGCAGCCCCCCCCCTGGCGGTAGTAGGGCCGAGCAGTACTTC. Its translation: CASSPPPGGSRAEQYF. The chain joins TRBV9 to TRBJ2-7, with D unresolved. Trimming took off 4 bases at V and 6 bases at J, with 23 bases between the two ends. Germline V gives CDR1 SGDLS, CDR2 YYNGEE. The CDR3 is 16 amino acids. Looking up the rest from reference TRBV9 and TRBJ2-7 gives the full variable domain: DSGVTQTPKHLITATGQRVTLRCSPRSGDLSVYWYQQSLDQGLQFLIQYYNGEERAKGNILERFSAQQFPDLHSELNLSSLELGDSALYFCASSPPPGGSRAEQYFGPGTRLTVT.

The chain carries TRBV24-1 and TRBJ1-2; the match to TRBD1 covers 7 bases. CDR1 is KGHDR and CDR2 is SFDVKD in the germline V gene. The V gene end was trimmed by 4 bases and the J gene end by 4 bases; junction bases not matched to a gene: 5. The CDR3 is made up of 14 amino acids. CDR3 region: CATSDPTGTYGYTF. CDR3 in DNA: TGTGCCACCAGTGACCCGACAGGGACCTATGGCTACACCTTC.

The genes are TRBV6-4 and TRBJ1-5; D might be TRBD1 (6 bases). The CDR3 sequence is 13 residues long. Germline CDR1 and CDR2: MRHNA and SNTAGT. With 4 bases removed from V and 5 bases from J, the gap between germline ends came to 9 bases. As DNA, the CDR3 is TGTGCCAGCAGTGGCCGGACAGATCAGCCCCAGCATTTT. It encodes CASSGRTDQPQHF.

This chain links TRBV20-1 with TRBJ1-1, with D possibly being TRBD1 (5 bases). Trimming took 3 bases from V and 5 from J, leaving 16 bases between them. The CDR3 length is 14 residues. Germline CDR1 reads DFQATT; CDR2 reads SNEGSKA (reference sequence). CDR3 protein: CSASELGGGTEAFF. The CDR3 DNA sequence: TGCAGTGCTAGTGAGTTGGGGGGAGGAACTGAAGCTTTCTTT.

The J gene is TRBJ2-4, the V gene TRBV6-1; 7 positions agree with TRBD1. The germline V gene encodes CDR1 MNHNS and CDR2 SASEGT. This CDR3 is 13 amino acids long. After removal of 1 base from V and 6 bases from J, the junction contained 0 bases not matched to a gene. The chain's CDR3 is CASSEDRGNIQYF. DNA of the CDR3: TGTGCCAGCAGTGAAGACAGGGGAAACATTCAGTACTTC.

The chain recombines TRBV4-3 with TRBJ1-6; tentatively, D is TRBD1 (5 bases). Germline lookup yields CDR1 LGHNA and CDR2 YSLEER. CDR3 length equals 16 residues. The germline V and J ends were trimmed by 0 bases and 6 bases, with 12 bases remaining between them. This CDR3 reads CASSQDGGAGNSPLHF. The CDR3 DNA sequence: TGCGCCAGCAGCCAAGATGGAGGGGCGGGTAATTCACCCCTCCACTTT.

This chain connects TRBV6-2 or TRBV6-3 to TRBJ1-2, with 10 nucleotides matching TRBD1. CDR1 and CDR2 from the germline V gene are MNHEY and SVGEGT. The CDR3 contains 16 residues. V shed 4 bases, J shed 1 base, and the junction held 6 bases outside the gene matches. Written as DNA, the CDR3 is TGTGCCAGCAGTTCAGGACAGGGGGTCCTTAACTATGGCTACACCTTC. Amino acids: CASSSGQGVLNYGYTF.

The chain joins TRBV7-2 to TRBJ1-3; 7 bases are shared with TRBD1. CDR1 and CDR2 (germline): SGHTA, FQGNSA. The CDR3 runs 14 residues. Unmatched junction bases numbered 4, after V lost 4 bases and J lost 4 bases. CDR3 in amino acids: CASSSGQPGNTIYF. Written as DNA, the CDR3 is TGTGCCAGCAGCTCGGGACAGCCAGGAAACACCATATATTTT.

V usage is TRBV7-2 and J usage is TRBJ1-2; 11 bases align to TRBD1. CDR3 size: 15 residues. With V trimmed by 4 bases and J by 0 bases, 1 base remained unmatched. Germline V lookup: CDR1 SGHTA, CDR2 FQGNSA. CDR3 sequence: CASSWDRGANYGYTF. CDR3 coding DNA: TGTGCCAGCAGCTGGGACAGGGGGGCTAACTATGGCTACACCTTC.

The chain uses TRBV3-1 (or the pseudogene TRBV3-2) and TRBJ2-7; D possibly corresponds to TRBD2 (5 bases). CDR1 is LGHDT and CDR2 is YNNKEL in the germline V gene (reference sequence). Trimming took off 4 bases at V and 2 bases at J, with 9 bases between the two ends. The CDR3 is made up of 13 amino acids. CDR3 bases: TGTGCCAGCAGCCCTAGCAGAGCCTACGAGCAGTACTTC. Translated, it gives CASSPSRAYEQYF.

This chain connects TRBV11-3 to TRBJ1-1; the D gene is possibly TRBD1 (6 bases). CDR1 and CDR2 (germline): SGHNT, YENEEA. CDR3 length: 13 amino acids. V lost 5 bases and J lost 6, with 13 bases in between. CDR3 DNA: TGTGCCAGCAGCCCCCCGGGGGCCCCTGAAGCTTTCTTT. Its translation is CASSPPGAPEAFF.